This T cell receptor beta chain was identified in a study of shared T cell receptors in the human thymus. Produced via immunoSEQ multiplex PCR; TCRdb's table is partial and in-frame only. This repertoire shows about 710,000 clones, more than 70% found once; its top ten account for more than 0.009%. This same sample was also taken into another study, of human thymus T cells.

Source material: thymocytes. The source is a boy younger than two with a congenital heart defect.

The CDR3 DNA is TGCGCCAGCAGCTCGAGCTTCTCTAACTATGGCTACACCTTC. As protein: CASSSSFSNYGYTF. The J gene is TRBJ1-2, the V gene TRBV5-1; no firm D call. The V and J ends lost 3 bases and 0 bases respectively, with 9 bases between them. The germline gives CDR1 SGHRS, CDR2 YFSETQ. The CDR3 extends over 14 amino acids.